Listed here is a single TCR beta chain. Its target is unknown. This entry comes from a study of early stage breast cancer tumors. Method: immunoSEQ multiplex PCR; TCRdb's copy keeps in-frame clones and lacks some. The repertoire consists of some 35,000 clones, with over 65% occurring once and the leading ten covering over 6%. Per germline, CDR1 MNHEY and CDR2 SVGAGI. Between the trimmed V and J ends, which lost 3 bases and 6 bases, there was a span of 18 bases. The CDR3 totals 15 residues. Study findings and constraints: Tumors had approximately 2.5-fold higher T cell density and higher clonality than adjacent normal breast tissue.

The receptor was isolated from a person in their sixties with breast cancer. Specimen: blood. The chain carries TRBV6-5 and TRBJ2-7, with D possibly being TRBD2 (6 bases). This CDR3 is CASSYGVEGLAEQYF. The CDR3 region has the DNA TGTGCCAGCAGTTATGGGGTCGAGGGACTGGCCGAGCAGTACTTC.